What follows are 26 T cell receptor beta chains derived from one specimen sequenced in a study of OX40 agonist ivuxolimab in advanced cancers. TCRdb's copy holds only in-frame clones and misses some; the assay was immunoSEQ multiplex PCR. The table shows nearly 80,000 clones, with less than 85% occurring only once. Sequencing was performed on CD4+ or CD8+ T cells sorted from blood, taken in a trial of the OX40 agonist ivuxolimab. Receptor source: an adult with an advanced solid tumor such as melanoma, head and neck, liver or kidney cancer.

This CDR3 is CASSAQESYGYTF. The CDR3 DNA follows: TGTGCCAGCAGCGCACAGGAAAGCTATGGCTACACCTTC. The chain employs TRBV2 and TRBJ1-2, with D possibly TRBD1 on 5 matching bases. The V gene lost 6 bases and the J gene lost 4 bases, with 12 bases spanning the gap. There are 13 residues in the CDR3. In germline, CDR1 is SNHLY, CDR2 FYNNEI.

This clone was detected only a few times. V gene TRBV18 combines with J gene TRBJ1-2; D unclear. Germline-derived CDR1 and CDR2 are KGHSH and LQKENI. Trimming pared 3 bases from V and 8 bases from J, leaving 16 bases between. The CDR3 is 14 amino acids. The DNA of the CDR3 is TGTGCCAGCTCACCCTCCCCGGATGCGAGGGGCTACACCTTC. Its protein product is CASSPSPDARGYTF.

The CDR3 DNA is TGTGCCAGCAGCTTAGCGCCCCGGTACCAAGAGACCCAGTACTTC. The encoded protein is CASSLAPRYQETQYF. V gene TRBV7-7 combines with J gene TRBJ2-5; D is unresolved. Germline V lookup: CDR1 SSHAT, CDR2 FNYEAQ (reference sequence). The ends were cut back, 0 bases at V and 0 bases at J, with 8 bases in the middle. CDR3 length: 15 amino acids. Variable domain in full (rest from reference TRBV7-7 and TRBJ2-5): GAGVSQSPRYKVTKRGQDVTLRCDPISSHATLYWYQQALGQGPEFLTYFNYEAQPDKSGLPSDRFSAERPEGSISTLTIQRTEQRDSAMYRCASSLAPRYQETQYFGPGTRLLVL.

This clone has just one count. This chain uses TRBV7-7 with TRBJ2-1; 11 bases line up with TRBD2. Germline V CDR1 and CDR2: SSHAT, FNYEAQ (reference sequence). The CDR3 totals 15 residues. V was pared by 5 bases and J by 4 bases, with 4 bases of the junction left unmatched. The CDR3 bases are TGTGCCAGCAGCGTACTAGCGGGAGCTTACAATGAGCAGTTCTTC. As protein: CASSVLAGAYNEQFF.

This clone was seen a handful of times. The chain joins TRBV2 to TRBJ2-2; perhaps TRBD2 as D (5 bases). Germline lookup yields CDR1 SNHLY and CDR2 FYNNEI. The V end lost 8 bases, the J end lost 4 bases, and 11 bases lay between the germline ends. This CDR3 has 13 amino acids. The CDR3 spells CASHRGSTGELFF. The CDR3 DNA follows: TGTGCCAGCCATCGGGGTAGCACCGGGGAGCTGTTTTTT. Combining the CDR3 with reference TRBV2 and TRBJ2-2 gives the whole variable domain EPEVTQTPSHQVTQMGQEVILRCVPISNHLYFYWYRQILGQKVEFLVSFYNNEISEKSEIFDDQFSVERPDGSNFTLKIRSTKLEDSAMYFCASHRGSTGELFFGEGSRLTVL.

The J gene is TRBJ1-3, the V gene TRBV7-2; no clear D. V lost 5 bases, J lost 12 bases, and 11 bases lay in between. Germline V gene sequence: CDR1 SGHTA, CDR2 FQGNSA. This CDR3 region has 11 residues. CDR3 protein: CASSPRSDIYF. DNA of the CDR3: TGTGCCAGCAGCCCCCGAAGTGACATATATTTT.

The chain combines TRBV5-1 with TRBJ1-2; D is undetermined. V was pared by 4 bases and J by 4 bases, with 11 bases between. The CDR3 has 13 amino acids. Germline CDR1 reads SGHRS; CDR2 reads YFSETQ. The CDR3 bases are TGCGCCAGCAGCCCGGACGCCCGCTATGGCTACACCTTC. As protein: CASSPDARYGYTF.

The chain is built from TRBV5-1 and TRBJ2-3; D is possibly TRBD2 (5 bases). Looked up from germline, CDR1 is SGHRS and CDR2 is YFSETQ. The CDR3 length is 14 residues. Trimming pared 4 bases from V and 2 bases from J, leaving 11 bases between. The DNA for the CDR3 is TGCGCCAGCAGCCCCGCTAGCTTCACAGATACGCAGTATTTT. Residues: CASSPASFTDTQYF.

V and J are TRBV9 and TRBJ1-5; no definite D call. Trimming pared 1 base from V and 2 bases from J, leaving 7 bases between. This CDR3 spans 14 amino acids. Germline V CDR1 and CDR2: SGDLS, YYNGEE. The CDR3 nucleotides are TGTGCCAGCAGCGTAAGCATGGGCAATCAGCCCCAGCATTTT. Translating it yields CASSVSMGNQPQHF.

This clone appeared a few times. The chain recombines TRBV6-6 with TRBJ2-7; tentatively, D is TRBD2 (5 bases). V was cut by 0 bases and J by 3 bases, with 9 bases left in between. The CDR3 runs 14 residues. Germline loops: CDR1 MNHNY, CDR2 SVGAGI (reference sequence). CDR3 residues: CASSYSTRDYEQYF. The CDR3 DNA is TGTGCCAGCAGTTACTCTACCCGGGACTACGAGCAGTACTTC.

This chain uses TRBV7-2 with TRBJ2-1, with 8 bases matching TRBD2. CDR1 is SGHTA, CDR2 FQGNSA, per germline. Trimming cost V 1 base and J 1 base; bases outside gene matches: 9. The CDR3 runs to 18 residues. The CDR3 region is CASSLVWGSGMSYNEQFF. CDR3 nucleotide sequence: TGTGCCAGCAGCTTAGTGTGGGGTAGCGGGATGTCCTACAATGAGCAGTTCTTC.

The genes are TRBV30 and TRBJ1-2; 7 positions match TRBD1. V trimming: 5 bases; J trimming: 4 bases; junction bases outside the gene matches: 4. This CDR3 region has 12 residues. Germline CDR1 GTSNPN, CDR2 SVGIG (reference sequence). The CDR3 region has the DNA TGTGCCTGGGGTGACAGGGCCTATGGCTACACCTTC. It yields the protein CAWGDRAYGYTF.

The CDR3 nucleotides read TGTGCCAGTCGCAAACAGGGGCTGGGGAACACTGAAGCTTTCTTT. Protein product: CASRKQGLGNTEAFF. The V call is TRBV19, the J call TRBJ1-1, with TRBD1 matching over 7 bases. V lost 8 bases to trimming and J lost 1 base; unmatched junction nucleotides: 10. CDR3 length equals 15 residues. In germline, CDR1 is LNHDA, CDR2 SQIVND (reference sequence).

The chain recombines TRBV18 with TRBJ1-4, with 10 bases matching TRBD1. The ends lost 5 bases at V and 3 bases at J; junction bases unmatched: 6. The germline CDR1 and CDR2 sequences are KGHSH and LQKENI. This CDR3 contains 16 residues. CDR3 loop: CASSRDRGSANEKLFF. In nucleotides, the CDR3 is TGTGCCAGCTCAAGGGACAGGGGATCTGCTAATGAAAAACTGTTTTTT.

V gene TRBV2 combines with J gene TRBJ1-1; the match to TRBD1 covers 9 bases. V shed 6 bases, J shed 0 bases, and the junction held 2 bases outside the gene matches. CDR1 is SNHLY, CDR2 FYNNEI, per germline. The CDR3 is 14 residues long. The CDR3 spells CASRYRGLNTEAFF. The CDR3 bases are TGTGCCAGCAGGTACAGGGGGCTGAACACTGAAGCTTTCTTT.

The chain has TRBV5-4 and TRBJ2-1; D may match TRBD1 or TRBD2 (7 bases each). This CDR3 contains 15 residues. The V end lost 0 bases, the J end lost 4 bases, and 11 bases lay between the germline ends. Germline CDR1 is SGHNT and CDR2 is YYREEE (reference sequence). The DNA of the CDR3 is TGTGCCAGCAGCTTGGCCAGGGGGGGGTACAATGAGCAGTTCTTC. Its translation: CASSLARGGYNEQFF.

This CDR3 is CATSTGSTNTGELFF. CDR3 DNA sequence: TGTGCCACCTCGACAGGGTCCACGAACACCGGGGAGCTGTTTTTT. V and J are TRBV2 and TRBJ2-2; 7 bases are a match to TRBD1. V lost 10 bases and J lost 0; bases outside the gene matches: 8. Germline assignment: CDR1 SNHLY and CDR2 FYNNEI. This CDR3 region has 15 residues.

The V gene is TRBV28, the J gene TRBJ2-7; the D gene is possibly TRBD1 (6 bases). Germline assignment: CDR1 MDHEN and CDR2 SYDVKM. CDR3 length: 14 residues. Trimming shortened V by 1 base and J by 0 bases, and 7 bases separated the two germline ends. DNA of the CDR3: TGTGCCAGCAGTTTATACAGGGCCTCCTACGAGCAGTACTTC. This codes for CASSLYRASYEQYF.

The chain joins TRBV7-9 to TRBJ2-7, with D perhaps TRBD2 (7 bases). Trimming shortened V by 5 bases and J by 4 bases, and 18 bases separated the two germline ends. This CDR3 contains 15 residues. Germline assignment: CDR1 SEHNR and CDR2 FQNEAQ (reference sequence). In DNA form, the CDR3 reads TGTGCCAGCAGCCTTAGGGGGGAGGGCCTTTACGAGCAGTACTTC. Amino acid sequence: CASSLRGEGLYEQYF.

The chain joins TRBV28 to TRBJ2-4, with TRBD2 as a possible D gene (5 bases). CDR1 is MDHEN, CDR2 SYDVKM, per germline. Trimming removed 6 bases from V and 0 bases from J, with 12 bases in between. This CDR3 comprises 15 residues. The CDR3 here is CASSQAGVAKNIQYF. CDR3 in DNA: TGTGCCAGCAGCCAAGCCGGGGTAGCCAAAAACATTCAGTACTTC.

The V and J genes are TRBV7-2 and TRBJ2-7; 14 bases map to TRBD2. Germline CDR1 and CDR2: SGHTA and FQGNSA. After removal of 6 bases from V and 2 bases from J, the junction contained 6 bases not matched to a gene. The CDR3 is 16 residues long. Here the CDR3 reads CASRSTSGRAPYEQYF. In DNA, the CDR3 is TGTGCCAGCAGATCGACTAGCGGGAGGGCCCCCTACGAGCAGTACTTC.

The chain is built from TRBV30 and TRBJ2-1, with a tentative D call TRBD2 (6 bases). V lost 1 base and J lost 3, with 7 bases in between. The CDR3 has 13 amino acids. Germline V gene data show CDR1 as GTSNPN and CDR2 as SVGIG (reference sequence). DNA for the CDR3: TGTGCCTGGAGTGGGAGGGGCTACAATGAGCAGTTCTTC. Translated, it gives CAWSGRGYNEQFF.

The chain uses TRBV19 and TRBJ1-5, with D perhaps matching TRBD1 (6 bases). The CDR3 is 13 amino acids. V lost 0 bases and J 15 bases, leaving 15 bases between the germline ends. From germline, CDR1 is LNHDA and CDR2 SQIVND (reference sequence). This CDR3 reads CASSIDIRQAGHF. In DNA, the CDR3 is TGTGCCAGTAGTATAGATATCCGACAGGCCGGGCATTTT.

This chain joins TRBV28 and TRBJ1-4; unclear D gene. V gave up 4 bases and J gave up 4 bases, with 16 bases separating them. Germline values: CDR1 MDHEN, CDR2 SYDVKM. The CDR3 length is 16 residues. CDR3 bases: TGTGCCAGCAGTTCAAACAAACGTGGGTATAATGAAAAACTGTTTTTT. Protein sequence: CASSSNKRGYNEKLFF.

The genes are TRBV5-1 and TRBJ2-5; TRBD2 agrees at 9 bases. CDR1 SGHRS and CDR2 YFSETQ come from the germline V gene. This CDR3 comprises 14 residues. With V trimmed by 2 bases and J by 4 bases, 3 bases remained unmatched. The CDR3 sequence: CASSFILAGETQYF. The CDR3 nucleotides are TGCGCCAGCAGCTTCATACTAGCGGGAGAGACCCAGTACTTC.

The rearrangement uses TRBV14 and TRBJ2-1, with D possibly being TRBD1 or TRBD2 (5 bases each). The CDR3 is 16 residues long. Trimming pared 1 base from V and 0 bases from J, leaving 10 bases between. Germline loops: CDR1 SGHDN, CDR2 FVKESK. The CDR3 nucleotides are TGTGCCAGCAGCCAAGCGGGACGAAGCTCCTACAATGAGCAGTTCTTC. It yields the protein CASSQAGRSSYNEQFF. Drawing the rest from reference TRBV14 and TRBJ2-1, the complete variable domain is EAGVTQFPSHSVIEKGQTVTLRCDPISGHDNLYWYRRVMGKEIKFLLHFVKESKQDESGMPNNRFLAERTGGTYSTLKVQPAELEDSGVYFCASSQAGRSSYNEQFFGPGTRLTVL.